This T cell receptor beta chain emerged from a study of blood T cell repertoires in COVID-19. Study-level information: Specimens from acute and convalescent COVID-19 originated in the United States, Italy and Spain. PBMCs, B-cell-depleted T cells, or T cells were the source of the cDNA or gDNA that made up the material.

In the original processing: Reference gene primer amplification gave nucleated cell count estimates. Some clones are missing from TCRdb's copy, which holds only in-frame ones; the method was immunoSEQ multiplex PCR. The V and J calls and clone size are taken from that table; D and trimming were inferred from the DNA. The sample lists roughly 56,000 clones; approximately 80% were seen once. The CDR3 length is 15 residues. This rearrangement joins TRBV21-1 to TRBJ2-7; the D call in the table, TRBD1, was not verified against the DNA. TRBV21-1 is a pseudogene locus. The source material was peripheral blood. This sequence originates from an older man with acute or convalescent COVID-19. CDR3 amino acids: CASSKLEGAAYEQYF. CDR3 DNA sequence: TGTGCCAGCAGCAAACTCGAGGGGGCGGCTTACGAGCAGTACTTC.